The 32 T cell receptor beta chains below come from one sample, sequenced in a study of T cells in Graves' hyperthyroidism and ophthalmopathy. The investigators amplified TCR beta CDR3 regions from RNA transcripts. Using the HTBI primer set, a first-round RT-PCR was run on the TCR CDR3. TCRdb re-analysed the multiplex PCR reads in MiXCR, keeping a single row per CDR3 protein. The profile shows some 500,000 distinct CDR3 sequences, under 15% of them singletons. The specimen sequenced was blood. The receptor source for this set is a woman aged 18-35 years with Graves' hyperthyroidism.

The sample holds many counts of this clonotype. V gene TRBV12-3 or TRBV12-4 combines with J gene TRBJ2-7, with D maybe TRBD1 (6 bases). Trimming left V 3 bases short and J 5 bases short, with 14 bases between. The CDR3 sequence is 14 residues long. The CDR3 loop is CASSFGDNFHEQYV. The CDR3 DNA is TGTGCCAGCAGTTTTGGGGACAACTTCCACGAGCAGTACGTC.

This clonotype was counted a few times. This chain uses TRBV29-1 with TRBJ1-1, with D possibly TRBD1 on 5 matching bases. From germline, CDR1 is SQVTM and CDR2 ANQGSEA. The CDR3 spans 12 residues. V was pared by 4 bases and J by 3 bases, with 9 bases between. Written as DNA, the CDR3 is TGCAGCGTTGTTCAGGGCGACACTGAAGCTTTCTTT. It specifies CSVVQGDTEAFF.

This clonotype occurred many times. The chain couples TRBV5-6 to TRBJ2-1, with 10 bases matching TRBD2. The V and J ends lost 8 bases and 4 bases, in that order; junction bases with no gene match: 12. Germline CDR1 SGHDT, CDR2 YYEEEE. The CDR3 covers 16 residues. CDR3 sequence: CARGVKKLAGYNEQFF. CDR3 in DNA: TGTGCCAGGGGGGTGAAAAAACTAGCGGGATACAATGAGCAGTTCTTC. Full variable domain (missing parts from reference TRBV5-6 and TRBJ2-1): DAGVTQSPTHLIKTRGQQVTLRCSPKSGHDTVSWYQQALGQGPQFIFQYYEEEERQRGNFPDRFSGHQFPNYSSELNVNALLLGDSALYLCARGVKKLAGYNEQFFGPGTRLTVL.

There are a few counts of this clonotype. The gene calls are TRBV5-1 and TRBJ2-1, with TRBD2 matching over 7 bases. Germline values: CDR1 SGHRS, CDR2 YFSETQ. The V and J ends lost 1 base and 6 bases, in that order; junction bases with no gene match: 10. This CDR3 region has 16 residues. The DNA for the CDR3 is TGCGCCAGCAGCTTGTTCTCGGGGAGGGCCGGCAATGAGCAGTTCTTC. It translates to CASSLFSGRAGNEQFF.

At least ten counts were recorded for this clonotype. This sequence joins TRBV6-1 and TRBJ1-6; D uncertain. Germline values: CDR1 MNHNS, CDR2 SASEGT. V was pared by 3 bases and J by 9 bases, with 6 bases between. CDR3 size: 12 residues. The CDR3, as DNA: TGTGCCAGCAGTGAGACGGGTTCACCCCTCCACTTT. Translation: CASSETGSPLHF.

This clonotype was detected ten times or more. This chain joins TRBV3-1 and TRBJ2-7; tentatively, D is TRBD1 or TRBD2 (5 bases each). The CDR3 is 13 amino acids. With 4 bases removed from V and 7 bases from J, the gap between germline ends came to 14 bases. The germline V gene has CDR1 LGHDT and CDR2 YNNKEL (reference sequence). Here the CDR3 DNA reads TGTGCCAGCAGCCGGATAAACGGGGCGGAGCAGTACTTC. Its protein is CASSRINGAEQYF.

The table lists this clonotype with many counts. This chain uses TRBV25-1 with TRBJ2-6; 10 bases match TRBD1. This CDR3 contains 18 residues. The V segment lost 3 bases and the J segment 0 bases; nucleotides outside the gene matches: 5. The V gene's germline CDR1 is MGHDK and CDR2 SYGVNS. The CDR3 DNA reads TGTGCCAGCAGTGAGCCCGGGGACAGGGGCTCTGGGGCCAACGTCCTGACTTTC. It yields the protein CASSEPGDRGSGANVLTF. Together with reference TRBV25-1 and TRBJ2-6, the CDR3 gives the full variable domain: EADIYQTPRYLVIGTGKKITLECSQTMGHDKMYWYQQDPGMELHLIHYSYGVNSTEKGDLSSESTVSRIRTEHFPLTLESARPSHTSQYLCASSEPGDRGSGANVLTFGAGSRLTVL.

The sample holds a few counts of this clonotype. The chain is built from TRBV6-2 or TRBV6-3 and TRBJ1-1; possible D gene TRBD1, 6 bases. The CDR3 totals 15 residues. Trimming cost V 1 base and J 1 base, with 10 bases left between them. Germline CDR1 and CDR2: MNHEY and SVGEGT. CDR3 in amino acids: CASSYYSTGNTEAFF. CDR3 bases: TGTGCCAGCAGTTACTACTCGACAGGGAACACTGAAGCTTTCTTT.

This clonotype has at least ten counts. The chain couples TRBV20-1 to TRBJ1-5; D gene uncertain. This CDR3 is 12 amino acids long. Germline values: CDR1 DFQATT, CDR2 SNEGSKA (reference sequence). Trimming took 0 bases from V and 5 from J, leaving 5 bases between them. The CDR3 loop is CSARDGDQPQHF. CDR3 nucleotide sequence: TGCAGTGCTAGAGATGGAGATCAGCCCCAGCATTTT.

This clonotype occurred many times. V gene TRBV2 combines with J gene TRBJ1-1; 8 bases fit TRBD1. Germline assignment: CDR1 SNHLY and CDR2 FYNNEI. The CDR3 has 18 residues. V lost 4 bases, J lost 0 bases, and 13 bases stayed unmatched. The CDR3 sequence is CASSVLRTGNSMNTEAFF. DNA of the CDR3: TGTGCCAGCAGTGTACTCCGGACAGGGAACTCCATGAACACTGAAGCTTTCTTT. Based on the CDR3 plus reference TRBV2 and TRBJ1-1, the full variable domain is EPEVTQTPSHQVTQMGQEVILRCVPISNHLYFYWYRQILGQKVEFLVSFYNNEISEKSEIFDDQFSVERPDGSNFTLKIRSTKLEDSAMYFCASSVLRTGNSMNTEAFFGQGTRLTVV.

This clonotype showed up many times. The rearrangement links TRBV7-2 to TRBJ2-7; a possible D gene is TRBD2 (5 bases). The germline CDR1 and CDR2 sequences are SGHTA and FQGNSA. The length of the CDR3 is 15 residues. V was clipped by 1 base and J by 3 bases, with 13 bases between them. The CDR3 spells CASSLGVQRNYEQYV. The CDR3 region has the DNA TGTGCCAGCAGCTTAGGGGTCCAGCGGAACTACGAGCAGTACGTC.

This clonotype was observed at least ten times. CDR3 in DNA: TGTGCCAGCAGTGAGCCTGTCGGGGGGCAGCCCCAGCATTTT. Amino acids: CASSEPVGGQPQHF. The V call is TRBV2, the J call TRBJ1-5, with a possible D match to TRBD1 (5 bases). The CDR3 loop spans 14 amino acids. V lost 3 bases, J lost 7 bases, and 13 bases lay in between. In germline, CDR1 is SNHLY, CDR2 FYNNEI.

This clonotype was observed a handful of times. The chain couples TRBV19 to TRBJ1-1, with 10 bases fitting TRBD1. The CDR3 has 18 amino acids. Germline trimming cut 2 bases from V and 1 base from J; bases unmatched to any gene: 10. Germline V gives CDR1 LNHDA, CDR2 SQIVND (reference sequence). The CDR3 loop is CASSIYTGQGFANTEAFF. The CDR3, as DNA: TGTGCCAGTAGTATATATACGGGACAGGGGTTCGCGAACACTGAAGCTTTCTTT.

In this sample, this clonotype turned up many times. The junction departs from the called germline gene at one end, perhaps through a read error. V usage is TRBV25-1 and J usage is TRBJ2-3; 8 bases are shared with TRBD2. The CDR3 runs 15 residues. Germline CDR1 and CDR2: MGHDK and SYGVNS. CDR3 bases: TGCGCCAGCAGTGCCGTTGGACTAGCTACAGATACGCAGTATTTT. Protein sequence: CASSAVGLATDTQYF.

This clonotype has just a few counts. This sequence joins TRBV19 and TRBJ2-1; D is perhaps TRBD1 (6 bases). The CDR3 consists of 16 residues. CDR1 and CDR2 from the germline V gene are LNHDA and SQIVND (reference sequence). V was shortened by 6 bases and J by 4 bases, with 19 bases between the two germline ends. The CDR3 DNA reads as TGTGCCAGTAGACCCTTGTCGGAGCAGGGGTACAATGAGCAGTTCTTC. Translation: CASRPLSEQGYNEQFF. The full variable domain, rest sourced from reference TRBV19 and TRBJ2-1, is DGGITQSPKYLFRKEGQNVTLSCEQNLNHDAMYWYRQDPGQGLRLIYYSQIVNDFQKGDIAEGYSVSREKKESFPLTVTSAQKNPTAFYLCASRPLSEQGYNEQFFGPGTRLTVL.

This clonotype was detected many times. The chain uses TRBV27 and TRBJ1-2; D gene unclear. The V gene lost 3 bases and the J gene lost 0 bases, with 5 bases spanning the gap. The CDR3 spans 13 residues. In germline, CDR1 is MNHEY, CDR2 SMNVEV (reference sequence). The CDR3 DNA reads as TGTGCCAGCAGTTTGAGAACTAACTATGGCTACACCTTC. Translated: CASSLRTNYGYTF.

This clonotype was detected ten times or more. The chain couples TRBV20-1 to TRBJ2-1, with D perhaps matching TRBD1 (6 bases). The CDR3 is 13 residues long. Germline V lookup: CDR1 DFQATT, CDR2 SNEGSKA (reference sequence). V was shortened by 6 bases and J by 9 bases, with 18 bases between the two germline ends. DNA for the CDR3: TGCAGTGCGGGGCCAGGGGCGACGGTTGAGCAGTTCTTC. This encodes CSAGPGATVEQFF.

There are a few counts of this clonotype. The rearrangement uses TRBV5-1 and TRBJ2-1; 13 bases match TRBD2. The CDR3 totals 17 residues. In germline, CDR1 is SGHRS, CDR2 YFSETQ. V lost 2 bases to trimming and J lost 7 bases; unmatched junction nucleotides: 9. The DNA of the CDR3 is TGCGCCAGCAGCTTCCCCGGACTAGCGGGAGATCGGAATGAGCAGTTCTTC. Its translation: CASSFPGLAGDRNEQFF. Drawing the rest from reference TRBV5-1 and TRBJ2-1, the complete variable domain is KAGVTQTPRYLIKTRGQQVTLSCSPISGHRSVSWYQQTPGQGLQFLFEYFSETQRNKGNFPGRFSGRQFSNSRSEMNVSTLELGDSALYLCASSFPGLAGDRNEQFFGPGTRLTVL.

This clonotype was detected a few times. The chain couples TRBV24-1 to TRBJ1-2, with a tentative D call TRBD1 (5 bases). This CDR3 spans 14 amino acids. Trimming cost V 3 bases and J 4 bases, with 11 bases left between them. Germline CDR1 and CDR2: KGHDR and SFDVKD. CDR3 sequence (DNA): TGTGCCACCAGTGATCCCGGACAAGGCTATGGCTACACCTTC. This codes for CATSDPGQGYGYTF.

Remarks on this clonotype: A much larger clonotype is one base distant, so this may be a read error. The chain has TRBV5-1 and TRBJ2-3; unclear D gene. Germline V gene lookup returns CDR1 SGHRS and CDR2 YFSETQ. Trimming left V 3 bases short and J 6 bases short, with 8 bases between. This CDR3 is 12 amino acids long. This CDR3 reads CASSSMWDTQYF. CDR3 nucleotide sequence: TGCGCCAGCAGCTCGATGTGGGATACGCAGTATTTT.

The table lists this clonotype with many counts. The chain employs TRBV24-1 and TRBJ1-2, with 7 bases identical to TRBD1. Trimming cost V 3 bases and J 3 bases; bases outside gene matches: 3. The V gene's germline CDR1 is KGHDR and CDR2 SFDVKD. The CDR3 has 14 amino acids. In DNA, the CDR3 is TGTGCCACCAGTGATCGGGACAGCTACTATGGCTACACCTTC. It is translated as CATSDRDSYYGYTF.

The genes are TRBV5-1 and TRBJ1-4; 8 positions match TRBD1. In germline, CDR1 is SGHRS, CDR2 YFSETQ. V gave up 4 bases and J gave up 1 base; unmatched junction bases: 6. This CDR3 contains 16 residues. The CDR3 loop reads CASSGQGAQTNEKLFF. CDR3 in DNA: TGCGCCAGCAGCGGGCAGGGGGCGCAAACTAATGAAAAACTGTTTTTT.

This clonotype was seen ten or more times. The gene calls are TRBV7-9 and TRBJ1-1, with 7 bases lining up with TRBD1. The junction had 5 bases not matched to a gene; V was cut back by 5 bases and J by 2 bases. This CDR3 is built from 14 residues. The germline V gene encodes CDR1 SEHNR and CDR2 FQNEAQ (reference sequence). The CDR3 sequence: CASSPDRRNTEAFF. The CDR3 DNA reads as TGTGCCAGCAGCCCGGACAGGCGAAACACTGAAGCTTTCTTT.

This clonotype occurred many times. The rearrangement uses TRBV30 and TRBJ1-1; 8 bases map to TRBD1. V was pared by 0 bases and J by 4 bases, with 7 bases of the junction left unmatched. Per the germline V gene, CDR1 is GTSNPN and CDR2 is SVGIG (reference sequence). CDR3 length: 15 residues. The CDR3 region is CAWSVNRGKGTEAFF. The DNA of the CDR3 is TGTGCCTGGAGTGTAAACAGGGGGAAGGGCACTGAAGCTTTCTTT.

There are many counts of this clonotype. This chain joins TRBV12-3 or TRBV12-4 and TRBJ1-5; D is ambiguous. Trimming removed 6 bases at V and 0 bases at J, with 15 bases between. The CDR3 length is 16 residues. The CDR3 spells CASSRQGRFSNQPQHF. Here the CDR3 DNA reads TGTGCCAGCAGCCGACAAGGTCGCTTTAGCAATCAGCCCCAGCATTTT.

CDR3 DNA: TGTGCCAGCAGTGCCCCGGGACTAGCGGTCCTCTACAATGAGCAGTTCTTC. As protein: CASSAPGLAVLYNEQFF. The rearrangement joins TRBV6-2 or TRBV6-3 to TRBJ2-1, with 11 bases lining up with TRBD2. J gave up 3 bases and V 5 bases, and 9 bases lay outside the gene matches. The CDR3 sequence is 17 residues long. CDR1 and CDR2 (germline): MNHEY, SVGEGT.

This clonotype was recorded at least ten times. This rearrangement joins TRBV24-1 to TRBJ1-2, with D possibly being TRBD1 (5 bases). CDR3 size: 13 residues. The V end lost 4 bases, the J end lost 6 bases, and 11 bases lay between the germline ends. CDR1 is KGHDR, CDR2 SFDVKD, per germline. CDR3 coding DNA: TGTGCCACCAGTGACAGGGCGCAGGATGGCTACACCTTC. As protein: CATSDRAQDGYTF.

This clonotype has just a few counts. CDR3 coding DNA: TGTGCCAGCAGTGAGGAGGATAGCTATGGCTACACCTTC. Translation gives CASSEEDSYGYTF. V usage is TRBV6-1 and J usage is TRBJ1-2; D not certain. The germline V gene has CDR1 MNHNS and CDR2 SASEGT. Deletions cut 3 bases from V and 4 bases from J, with 9 bases between. The CDR3 contains 13 residues.

The chain's CDR3 is CASSIPPGALGNEQFF. CDR3 DNA sequence: TGTGCCAGTAGTATCCCCCCCGGAGCTCTTGGCAATGAGCAGTTCTTC. The genes are TRBV19 and TRBJ2-1, with D unresolved. The germline gives CDR1 LNHDA, CDR2 SQIVND (reference sequence). The CDR3 is made up of 16 amino acids. Trimming stripped 3 bases from V and 6 bases from J, with 18 bases between.

Many counts were recorded for this clonotype. This chain uses TRBV9 with TRBJ2-1, with 11 bases that match TRBD2. The CDR3 runs 16 residues. Germline V gene data show CDR1 as SGDLS and CDR2 as YYNGEE. V dropped 3 bases and J dropped 3; count of bases not matched to a gene: 5. The CDR3 DNA is TGTGCCAGCAGCGCCCTCACTAGCGGGAGCTACAATGAGCAGTTCTTC. As protein: CASSALTSGSYNEQFF.

This clonotype was seen a few times. This may be a read error, as it is one base from a much larger clone. The chain uses TRBV12-3 or TRBV12-4 and TRBJ1-3; no reliable D call. Trimming removed 7 bases at V and 5 bases at J, with 18 bases between. The CDR3 runs 15 residues. The chain's CDR3 is CASTSALGVRNTIYF. The CDR3 coding sequence is TGTGCCAGCACCTCAGCCCTTGGGGTCCGAAACACCATATATTTT.

This clonotype has ten or more counts. This chain joins TRBV19 and TRBJ2-5, with a weak D call TRBD1 (6 bases). CDR1 LNHDA and CDR2 SQIVND come from the germline V gene (reference sequence). This CDR3 region has 12 residues. The V gene lost 10 bases and the J gene lost 7 bases, with 16 bases spanning the gap. The chain's CDR3 is CATYRATGTQYF. CDR3 nucleotide sequence: TGTGCCACCTACAGGGCCACTGGGACCCAGTACTTC.